This TCR beta chain was recorded in a study of T cell repertoires in cytomegalovirus infection. Using its own MiXCR run on the reads, TCRdb lists one record per CDR3 protein. The repertoire consists of a few hundred thousand distinct CDR3 sequences, with 17% occurring once and the leading ten covering 12%. The clonotype was recovered from a human donor in good health (CMV status not recorded). Some clones in this sample may be carry-over from other donors' samples. Sequencing was carried out using PBMCs.

The CDR3 protein is CASSWTGGAKNIQYF. The DNA for the CDR3 is TGTGCCAGCAGCTGGACAGGGGGCGCCAAAAACATTCAGTACTTC. The J gene is TRBJ2-4, the V gene TRBV6-5; the match to TRBD1 covers 11 bases. CDR1 is MNHEY, CDR2 SVGAGI, per germline. The CDR3 sequence is 15 residues long. The trim removed 6 bases at V and 1 base at J, leaving 2 bases unmatched.